A single sample is the source of the 24 T cell receptor beta chains below, sequenced in a study of neoadjuvant anti-PD-1 for oral cavity cancer. Assay used: immunoSEQ multiplex PCR; TCRdb lists only in-frame clones, some missing. The sample records roughly 20,000 clones, more than 40% being singletons. Described time point: after neoadjuvant nivolumab, at surgical resection. The source was tumor tissue, collected after nivolumab (anti-PD-1) treatment. All receptors come from a person aged 35 to 85 with oral cavity squamous cell carcinoma.

This clone has only a few counts. The CDR3 coding sequence is TGTGCCAGCAGCCAAGATCGCGGGAGCTCCTATAATTCACCCCTCCACTTT. Translated: CASSQDRGSSYNSPLHF. The gene calls are TRBV4-2 and TRBJ1-6; unclear D gene. V lost 0 bases, J lost 0 bases, and 9 bases lay in between. Per the germline V gene, CDR1 is LGHNA and CDR2 is YNFKEQ. This CDR3 has 17 residues.

This clone was counted ten times or more. The rearrangement joins TRBV6-6 to TRBJ2-1; unclear D gene. With 0 bases removed from V and 4 bases from J, the gap between germline ends came to 7 bases. This CDR3 region has 14 residues. Per germline, CDR1 MNHNY and CDR2 SVGAGI (reference sequence). The CDR3 loop reads CASSYSNSYNEQFF. The DNA of the CDR3 is TGTGCCAGCAGTTACTCAAACAGTTACAATGAGCAGTTCTTC.

This chain joins TRBV7-2 and TRBJ2-5; D is uncertain. The CDR3 extends over 15 amino acids. The germline CDR1 and CDR2 sequences are SGHTA and FQGNSA. V lost 1 base to trimming and J lost 6 bases, with 15 bases between them. For the CDR3, the DNA is TGTGCCAGCAGCTTAGATCTCTCTTGGCGGCAGACCCAGTACTTC. Translated: CASSLDLSWRQTQYF.

This clone was detected ten times or more. V usage is TRBV18 and J usage is TRBJ2-1; D unresolved. CDR3 size: 12 residues. Trimming removed 3 bases from V and 9 bases from J, with 9 bases in between. Germline CDR1 KGHSH, CDR2 LQKENI. The CDR3 is CASSPTGREQFF. The CDR3 bases are TGTGCCAGCTCACCCACCGGCCGTGAGCAGTTCTTC.

This sequence joins TRBV5-1 and TRBJ2-7; D unclear. Germline CDR1 is SGHRS and CDR2 is YFSETQ. This CDR3 is built from 13 residues. V gave up 0 bases and J gave up 9 bases, with 13 bases separating them. The CDR3 DNA sequence: TGCGCCAGCAGCTTGGGGTCTTCGCACGGGCAGTACTTC. Translating it yields CASSLGSSHGQYF.

V usage is TRBV6-1 and J usage is TRBJ1-5, with D possibly TRBD1 on 5 matching bases. Trimming cost V 5 bases and J 1 base, with 9 bases left between them. Germline V gene lookup returns CDR1 MNHNS and CDR2 SASEGT. The CDR3 runs 14 residues. CDR3 coding DNA: TGTGCCAGCAGTAACTGGGACAGCAATCAGCCCCAGCATTTT. It is translated as CASSNWDSNQPQHF.

V gene TRBV5-6 combines with J gene TRBJ1-1; tentative D call: TRBD1 (5 bases). The CDR3 is 16 amino acids. Trimming stripped 1 base from V and 0 bases from J, with 13 bases between. Germline values: CDR1 SGHDT, CDR2 YYEEEE. CDR3: CASSLWRKGLNTEAFF. The CDR3 nucleotides read TGTGCCAGCAGCTTGTGGAGGAAGGGGCTGAACACTGAAGCTTTCTTT.

V is TRBV7-2 and J is TRBJ1-2, with 8 bases lining up with TRBD1. The germline CDR1 and CDR2 sequences are SGHTA and FQGNSA. The CDR3 contains 14 residues. Trimming at V came to 7 bases and at J to 4 bases, leaving 8 bases not matched to a gene. The CDR3 DNA reads TGTGCCAGCAAAATAGCTGGGACAGGCTATGGCTACACCTTC. Its translation: CASKIAGTGYGYTF.

The J gene is TRBJ1-6, the V gene TRBV15; possible D gene TRBD1, 5 bases. The germline gives CDR1 LNHNV, CDR2 YYDKDF (reference sequence). The length of the CDR3 is 19 residues. The V end lost 1 base, the J end lost 0 bases, and 16 bases lay between the germline ends. The CDR3 DNA sequence: TGTGCCACCAGCAGAGGTACAGGAGCATTCCACTCCTATAATTCACCCCTCCACTTT. It encodes CATSRGTGAFHSYNSPLHF.

The chain is built from TRBV9 and TRBJ1-3, with TRBD1 matching 7 bases. V gave up 0 bases and J gave up 2 bases; unmatched junction bases: 5. The V gene's germline CDR1 is SGDLS and CDR2 YYNGEE. The CDR3 has 16 amino acids. CDR3 nucleotide sequence: TGTGCCAGCAGCGTAGCTGACAGGGTAACTGGAAACACCATATATTTT. Translated: CASSVADRVTGNTIYF.

This chain links TRBV6-5 with TRBJ2-7; 11 bases agree with TRBD2. This CDR3 is built from 15 residues. The junction had 4 bases not matched to a gene; V was cut back by 3 bases and J by 3 bases. Per germline, CDR1 MNHEY and CDR2 SVGAGI. DNA for the CDR3: TGTGCCAGCAGTTATTCCGGGACTAGCGGCTACGAGCAGTACTTC. Protein product: CASSYSGTSGYEQYF.

This clone has just a few counts. The genes are TRBV28 and TRBJ1-5, with D possibly being TRBD1 (6 bases). The CDR3 length is 13 residues. V was pared by 2 bases and J by 7 bases, with 9 bases between. Germline CDR1 reads MDHEN; CDR2 reads SYDVKM. DNA of the CDR3: TGTGCCAGCAGTTTAAGGGGGAGGCAGCCCCAGCATTTT. Translating gives CASSLRGRQPQHF.

The V call is TRBV4-1, the J call TRBJ2-5; a weak D match, TRBD2 (5 bases). The length of the CDR3 is 16 residues. Trimming removed 0 bases at V and 5 bases at J, with 16 bases between. Per the germline V gene, CDR1 is MGHRA and CDR2 is YSYEKL. The CDR3 protein is CASSQDVRGFGETQYF. In DNA, the CDR3 is TGCGCCAGCAGCCAAGATGTCCGGGGATTTGGCGAGACCCAGTACTTC.

The CDR3 loop reads CASSLDRRYQETQYF. CDR3 nucleotides: TGTGCCAGCAGCTTGGACAGGCGGTACCAAGAGACCCAGTACTTC. The rearrangement uses TRBV5-4 and TRBJ2-5, with D tentatively TRBD1 (5 bases). The CDR3 covers 15 residues. CDR1 is SGHNT and CDR2 is YYREEE in the germline V gene (reference sequence). With 0 bases removed from V and 0 bases from J, the gap between germline ends came to 9 bases. Full variable domain (rest looked up from reference TRBV5-4 and TRBJ2-5): ETGVTQSPTHLIKTRGQQVTLRCSSQSGHNTVSWYQQALGQGPQFIFQYYREEENGRGNFPPRFSGLQFPNYSSELNVNALELDDSALYLCASSLDRRYQETQYFGPGTRLLVL.

The chain couples TRBV10-3 to TRBJ1-2; D is unclear. This CDR3 is 13 amino acids long. CDR1 ENHRY and CDR2 SYGVKD come from the germline V gene. V lost 5 bases to trimming and J lost 5 bases, with 12 bases between them. CDR3: CAISSVVGYGYTF. The CDR3 bases are TGTGCCATCAGTTCGGTAGTAGGGTATGGCTACACCTTC.

The chain couples TRBV9 to TRBJ2-2; no firm D call. Trimming removed 4 bases from V and 2 bases from J, with 15 bases in between. The CDR3 has 16 residues. Germline CDR1 and CDR2: SGDLS and YYNGEE. The CDR3 sequence is CASSSGSGRNTGELFF. CDR3 sequence (DNA): TGTGCCAGCAGCTCCGGATCGGGCCGAAACACCGGGGAGCTGTTTTTT.

This clone has just a few counts. This chain links TRBV7-9 with TRBJ2-1; D is ambiguous. This CDR3 contains 12 residues. Germline V lookup: CDR1 SEHNR, CDR2 FQNEAQ (reference sequence). Between the trimmed V and J ends, which lost 1 base and 9 bases, there was a span of 7 bases. Here the CDR3 DNA reads TGTGCCAGCAGCTTAGAGACGAGTGAGCAGTTCTTC. Translating gives CASSLETSEQFF.

This clone appeared a few times. This chain joins TRBV2 and TRBJ1-2; TRBD1 matches at 9 bases. The CDR3 has 14 residues. V lost 7 bases to trimming and J lost 5 bases; unmatched junction nucleotides: 8. The germline V gene encodes CDR1 SNHLY and CDR2 FYNNEI. In nucleotides, the CDR3 is TGTGCCAGCACCCCGGACAGGGGTAATTATGGCTACACCTTC. It specifies CASTPDRGNYGYTF.

The chain joins TRBV14 to TRBJ2-7, with no clear D. The CDR3 is 15 amino acids. The germline V and J ends were trimmed by 1 base and 2 bases, with 12 bases remaining between them. The V gene's germline CDR1 is SGHDN and CDR2 FVKESK. DNA of the CDR3: TGTGCCAGCAGCCAAGTAAAGGGTACACCCTACGAGCAGTACTTC. Translating it yields CASSQVKGTPYEQYF.

This clone was seen a few times. The V and J genes are TRBV6-1 and TRBJ2-3; 8 bases agree with TRBD2. The CDR3 runs to 14 residues. Per germline, CDR1 MNHNS and CDR2 SASEGT. Losses at the gene ends were 7 bases for V and 3 bases for J; bases not matched to a gene: 6. The CDR3 DNA sequence: TGTGCCAGCATCCAACGGGGGGGGACAGATACGCAGTATTTT. Amino acid sequence: CASIQRGGTDTQYF.

This clone was seen more than once but under ten times. V is TRBV18 and J is TRBJ2-7; 8 bases agree with TRBD1. The germline V gene has CDR1 KGHSH and CDR2 LQKENI. This CDR3 has 13 residues. V lost 6 bases to trimming and J lost 6 bases; unmatched junction nucleotides: 7. CDR3 nucleotide sequence: TGTGCCAGCTCCCAACAGGGGGTAGGCGAGCAGTACTTC. Translated: CASSQQGVGEQYF.

This clone showed up just a few times. This CDR3 reads CASSTSLASSYNEQFF. CDR3 nucleotides: TGTGCCAGCAGTACCTCTCTAGCGAGCTCCTACAATGAGCAGTTCTTC. The chain couples TRBV9 to TRBJ2-1, with a tentative D call TRBD2 (6 bases). Per germline, CDR1 SGDLS and CDR2 YYNGEE. This CDR3 contains 16 residues. V dropped 5 bases and J dropped 0 bases, with 15 bases sitting between them. Using reference TRBV9 and TRBJ2-1 for the parts outside the CDR3, the full variable domain is DSGVTQTPKHLITATGQRVTLRCSPRSGDLSVYWYQQSLDQGLQFLIQYYNGEERAKGNILERFSAQQFPDLHSELNLSSLELGDSALYFCASSTSLASSYNEQFFGPGTRLTVL.

This clone was recorded once. The gene calls are TRBV5-6 and TRBJ1-5; D might be TRBD1 (5 bases). The CDR3 is 13 residues long. Germline CDR1 is SGHDT and CDR2 is YYEEEE. Deletions cut 2 bases from V and 7 bases from J, with 10 bases between. The CDR3 reads CASSLTTEQPQHF. CDR3 bases: TGTGCCAGCAGCTTAACGACAGAGCAGCCCCAGCATTTT.

V is TRBV14 and J is TRBJ1-5; D is unresolved. Trimming removed 0 bases at V and 2 bases at J, with 2 bases between. The V gene's germline CDR1 is SGHDN and CDR2 FVKESK. The CDR3 has 13 amino acids. Written as DNA, the CDR3 is TGTGCCAGCAGCCAAGACGGCAATCAGCCCCAGCATTTT. This encodes CASSQDGNQPQHF.